This T cell receptor beta chain was documented in a study of T cell responses to AZD1222 COVID-19 vaccine. General study findings and limits: Donors in the cohort were predominantly white British and more often female, and clonal diversity was possibly underestimated. Sampling that yielded the repertoires occurred only after the peak T cell response. CD4 TCRs linked to vaccination spanned spike, dominating at 160-218 and 743-854.

CDR3 length: 17 residues. V lost 3 bases to trimming and J lost 6 bases; unmatched junction nucleotides: 12. The germline V gene encodes CDR1 ENHRY and CDR2 SYGVKD. Recipients boosted at about 4 weeks or about 12 weeks are pooled. The assay was immunoSEQ multiplex PCR, and TCRdb's table has in-frame clones only and misses some. The sample carries about 130,000 clones, roughly nine tenths recorded once. Concerning this clone: Its cognate antigen is unknown.

The sequenced sample was peripheral blood, obtained 28 days after the second AZD1222 dose. The TCR was taken from an adult who received the AZD1222 COVID-19 vaccine. The rearrangement links TRBV10-3 to TRBJ2-2; 8 nucleotides align to TRBD1. CDR3 nucleotides: TGTGCCATCAGTGATAGTTCCGGACAGGGACGGGCCGGGGAGCTGTTTTTT. Translating it yields CAISDSSGQGRAGELFF.